A single T cell receptor (beta chain) is shown here with its context. This clonotype occurred a few times. The antigen this receptor binds is unknown. One base away there is no much larger clone; base qualities are not given. Interpreted using the paper, the time point label stands for: pre-sensitization, week 0. What the treatment or condition label conveys for this sample: therapeutic diphenylcyclopropenone sensitization with weekly scalp DPC. At every patch-test visit, the blood draw took place before the patch test was put on. Patients were considered eligible if aged 18 to 70, diagnosed with alopecia and deemed suitable for DPC therapy, and patients were excluded if pregnant. Total RNA was extracted from unfractionated whole blood that had been collected in Tempus Blood RNA tubes. The CDR3 has 14 amino acids, counting the end cysteine and phenylalanine. Only the CDR3 region is kept as DNA, spanning 42 bases read in frame from base 1. Unmatched junction bases come to 5, with V trimmed by 6 bases and J by 1 base. Looking up the germline V gene (reference sequence) yields CDR1 MNHNY and CDR2 SVGAGI.

To prepare the library, RACE was applied. Instrument on record: NextSeq 500. During library preparation, unique molecular identifiers were attached to individual cDNA molecules so that TCRs could be counted in a quantitative, reproducible way. Both TCR alpha and TCR beta chains were sequenced from each blood RNA sample. The authors' pipeline ran thus. Samples had a median of about 96,000 TCRs, with a range from about 23,224 to 700,000. The Decombinator software suite was used to annotate the V, J and CDR3 of the TCR reads. For the PS versus PT1 abundance plots, all samples were subsampled to the same number of TCRs (28,000). Expanded TCRs were defined as absent before sensitization and observed at least eight times at the 2-week time point. Using fastp trimming at Q25 and MiXCR clonotype assembly, TCRdb reanalyzed the public sequencing data and kept in-frame beta chains. Rows with one shared CDR3 protein collapse into an entry with the most common genes and DNA. TCRdb's processing, not the authors', yielded these V and J calls. The sample includes fewer than 350,000 distinct CDR3 sequences, with around 7.7% observed a single time. The top ten clonotypes cover 0.9% to 1.5% of the sample.

This record comes from a study of human T cells and chemical hapten exposure (dated by TCRdb to the early 2020s). A note on the overall study: For sensitization, 2% DPC in acetone was applied to an approximately 2 cm by approximately 2 cm area of upper inner arm skin. Weekly therapeutic DPC doses were additionally applied to the scalp of patients throughout the roughly 24-week study period. Patch testing was done on the upper back using Finn chambers containing 0.01% DPC, and results were scored after 6 days according to International Contact Dermatitis Research Group standards. The mostly female patient cohort included alopecia areata with under or over 50% scalp involvement, alopecia totalis and alopecia universalis. The libraries were sequenced as a pool, and the TCR yield per sample differed mostly because of small variations in library volumes within the pool. In alopecia patients, the study followed how the peripheral blood TCR repertoire changed in vivo over primary and secondary sensitization to diphenylcyclopropenone (DPC), a hapten. Patient blood was sampled pre-sensitization (week 0) and at 2, 6 and about 24 weeks after DPC sensitization. About 28 alopecia patients gave blood for TCR sequencing at one to four time points (pre-sensitization, 2, 6 and 24 weeks). What the study reported, not specific to this receptor: Patch test score correlated positively with the number of PT1 expanded TCRs, reaching significance at thresholds 8, 16 and 32 but not at 4. Repeated subsampling changed both the strength of the expansion versus patch-test correlation and the threshold at which the correlation became significant. Significantly more large CDR3 similarity clusters were formed by expanded TCRs than by pre-sensitization or healthy control sets, consistent with antigen-driven responses. The number of TCRs above 1 in 1000 frequency did not change with DPC sensitization; there was no evidence of global repertoire structure alterations. Because every patient had alopecia, a presumed autoimmune disease, the patients' immune response might differ from that of healthy individuals.

This clonotype originated in a man between 18 and 35 years old with alopecia areata. Some clones in this sample may be carry-over from other donors' samples. Recombination linked TRBV6-6 to TRBJ2-5, with 7 middle bases fitting TRBD2. The sample was whole blood, taken in connection with sensitization to the hapten diphenylcyclopropenone (DPC). The CDR3 region has the sequence CASRSPGGQETQYF. The nucleotides read TGTGCCAGCAGATCACCGGGGGGCCAAGAGACCCAGTACTTC.